This TCR beta chain derives from a study of blood T cell repertoires in COVID-19. Across the study: COVID-19 samples collected from the United States, Italy and Spain covered acute and convalescent phases. PBMCs, B-cell-depleted T cells, or T cells were the source of the cDNA or gDNA that made up the material.

Original data processing: Amplification from reference gene primers served as the basis for estimated nucleated cell counts. The protocol was immunoSEQ multiplex PCR, while the TCRdb copy is restricted to in-frame clones and leaves out a portion. The V and J calls and clone size come from that table; D and trimming were worked out from the DNA. The sample includes 100,000 to 150,000 clones, 80% to 90% of them seen just once. Germline CDR1 and CDR2: GTSNPN and SVGIG (reference sequence). The ends lost 4 bases at V and 1 base at J; junction bases unmatched: 9. The CDR3 is 15 amino acids. Specimen: peripheral blood. This TCR was sampled from a man between 45 and 60 years old with active or convalescent COVID-19. The genes are TRBV30 and TRBJ1-1, with 7 bases lining up with TRBD1. In nucleotides, the CDR3 is TGTGCCTGGAACGGGCCGGGGACAGAGAACACTGAAGCTTTCTTT. Its protein product is CAWNGPGTENTEAFF. Filled out from reference TRBV30 and TRBJ1-1, the complete variable domain reads SQTIHQWPATLVQPVGSPLSLECTVEGTSNPNLYWYRQAAGRGLQLLFYSVGIGQISSEVPQNLSASRPQDRQFILSSKKLLLSDSGFYLCAWNGPGTENTEAFFGQGTRLTVV.